Shown below are 32 T cell receptor beta chains from a single sample sequenced in a study of T cell responses to AZD1222 COVID-19 vaccine. Profiling relied on immunoSEQ multiplex PCR, and the TCRdb table lists in-frame clones only, not all of them. The data hold 150,000 to 200,000 clones, with around 90% observed a single time. This specimen was peripheral blood, taken on day 0 of AZD1222 vaccination. The receptors shown here come from an adult in good health.

This rearrangement joins TRBV21-1 to TRBJ2-4. TRBV21-1 is tagged as a pseudogene. This CDR3 region has 16 residues. DNA for the CDR3: TGTGCCAGCAGCCTAAGGGTCATTAGGTCCAAAAACATTCAGTACTTC. Translated, it gives CASSLRVIRSKNIQYF.

This clone was found once. V and J are TRBV3-1 (or the pseudogene TRBV3-2) and TRBJ2-1; D is uncertain. The germline CDR1 and CDR2 sequences are LGHDT and YNNKEL (reference sequence). This CDR3 is 13 amino acids long. V was shortened by 4 bases and J by 10 bases, with 14 bases between the two germline ends. The CDR3 nucleotides are TGTGCCAGCAGCCGTACTACTGGCAACGAGCAGTTCTTC. Its translation: CASSRTTGNEQFF.

About this clone: Other DNA sequences of this sample code for an identical CDR3. The chain has TRBV4-2 and TRBJ2-3, with D perhaps matching TRBD1 (6 bases). Germline CDR1 LGHNA, CDR2 YNFKEQ. The CDR3 totals 16 residues. The V and J ends lost 0 bases and 0 bases respectively, with 10 bases between them. CDR3 nucleotides: TGTGCCAGCAGCCAAGATGGGGGCGGGAGCACAGATACGCAGTATTTT. It is translated as CASSQDGGGSTDTQYF.

This clone showed up just once. This CDR3 is CASRQGGSGNTIYF. For the CDR3, the DNA is TGTGCCAGCAGACAGGGGGGCTCTGGAAACACCATATATTTT. The chain has TRBV25-1 and TRBJ1-3; 8 nucleotides match TRBD1. Trimming removed 6 bases from V and 0 bases from J; junction bases left unmatched: 1. Germline V gene lookup returns CDR1 MGHDK and CDR2 SYGVNS. The CDR3 sequence is 14 residues long.

The gene calls are TRBV7-8 and TRBJ2-3; 8 bases match TRBD2. V lost 2 bases to trimming and J lost 3 bases; unmatched junction nucleotides: 4. The CDR3 runs 15 residues. CDR1 is SGHVS, CDR2 FQNEAQ, per germline. As DNA, the CDR3 is TGTGCCAGCAGCTTAACACTAGCGGAGACAGATACGCAGTATTTT. Translating it yields CASSLTLAETDTQYF.

The chain has TRBV28 and TRBJ2-7, with 10 nucleotides matching TRBD2. In germline, CDR1 is MDHEN, CDR2 SYDVKM. The CDR3 extends over 17 amino acids. The junction had 20 bases not matched to a gene; V was cut back by 10 bases and J by 5 bases. The CDR3 DNA is TGTGCCACCTCGACCGCGGCAGCGGGAGGGCACGAGGACGAGCAGTACTTC. It yields the protein CATSTAAAGGHEDEQYF.

The chain employs TRBV2 and TRBJ1-2, with TRBD1 as a possible D gene (5 bases). The CDR3 is 16 residues long. CDR1 is SNHLY and CDR2 is FYNNEI in the germline V gene. Trimming took 3 bases from V and 6 from J, leaving 20 bases between them. CDR3 residues: CASSDGGVVRMNGYTF. The CDR3 DNA reads TGTGCCAGCAGTGATGGGGGGGTGGTCCGGATGAATGGCTACACCTTC. Variable domain in full (rest from reference TRBV2 and TRBJ1-2): EPEVTQTPSHQVTQMGQEVILRCVPISNHLYFYWYRQILGQKVEFLVSFYNNEISEKSEIFDDQFSVERPDGSNFTLKIRSTKLEDSAMYFCASSDGGVVRMNGYTFGSGTRLTVV.

The chain combines TRBV28 with TRBJ1-4; weak D call: TRBD1 (6 bases). CDR1 MDHEN and CDR2 SYDVKM come from the germline V gene. Trimming pared 5 bases from V and 8 bases from J, leaving 15 bases between. The CDR3 is 14 amino acids. The CDR3 loop is CASSTRGTGEKLFF. Written as DNA, the CDR3 is TGTGCCAGCAGTACAAGGGGGACGGGAGAAAAACTGTTTTTT.

This clone was recorded only once. V gene TRBV7-9 combines with J gene TRBJ2-7, with 9 bases fitting TRBD1. The CDR3 sequence is 14 residues long. Trimming removed 6 bases from V and 6 bases from J; junction bases left unmatched: 9. Germline-derived CDR1 and CDR2 are SEHNR and FQNEAQ (reference sequence). The CDR3 nucleotides read TGTGCCAGCAGACCACAGGGGGCCCTATGCGAGCAGTACTTC. Amino acids: CASRPQGALCEQYF. Combining the CDR3 with reference TRBV7-9 and TRBJ2-7 gives the whole variable domain DTGVSQNPRHKITKRGQNVTFRCDPISEHNRLYWYRQTLGQGPEFLTYFQNEAQLEKSRLLSDRFSAERPKGSFSTLEIQRTEQGDSAMYLCASRPQGALCEQYFGPGTRLTVT.

This clone has more than one count but fewer than ten. The CDR3 sequence: CASSLVGSQNEKLFF. In DNA form, the CDR3 reads TGCGCCAGCAGCTTGGTAGGAAGCCAAAATGAAAAACTGTTTTTT. The chain joins TRBV5-1 to TRBJ1-4, with D unresolved. The V gene's germline CDR1 is SGHRS and CDR2 YFSETQ. This CDR3 has 15 residues. The V end lost 0 bases, the J end lost 5 bases, and 11 bases lay between the germline ends.

This chain joins TRBV5-5 and TRBJ1-2; D unclear. Germline V CDR1 and CDR2: SGHKS, YYEKEE (reference sequence). V lost 2 bases to trimming and J lost 8 bases, with 10 bases between them. The CDR3 has 12 amino acids. CDR3 sequence reads: CASSLGFRGYTF. CDR3 DNA sequence: TGTGCCAGCAGCTTAGGGTTTCGCGGCTACACCTTC.

The rearrangement links TRBV5-1 to TRBJ2-1; D might be TRBD1 (5 bases). Trimming removed 0 bases from V and 4 bases from J, with 11 bases in between. The CDR3 loop spans 15 amino acids. Germline CDR1 reads SGHRS; CDR2 reads YFSETQ. CDR3 residues: CASSLDGQTYNEQFF. In DNA, the CDR3 is TGCGCCAGCAGCTTGGACGGACAAACTTACAATGAGCAGTTCTTC.

This clone has just one count. The chain recombines TRBV23-1 with TRBJ2-6; D is ambiguous. TRBV23-1 is designated an ORF whose function remains uncertain. The V gene lost 9 bases and the J gene lost 1 base, with 10 bases spanning the gap. The CDR3 totals 14 residues. In nucleotides, the CDR3 is TGCGCCAGGACACACCTGTCTGGGGCCAACGTCCTGACTTTC. This translates into CARTHLSGANVLTF.

V and J are TRBV24-1 and TRBJ2-3, with TRBD2 matching over 11 bases. In germline, CDR1 is KGHDR, CDR2 SFDVKD. Trimming cost V 5 bases and J 5 bases; bases outside gene matches: 8. CDR3 length: 16 residues. The CDR3 DNA follows: TGTGCCACCAGTGCCCTGACTAGCGGGACGGGAGATACGCAGTATTTT. Translated: CATSALTSGTGDTQYF.

The gene calls are TRBV5-5 and TRBJ2-7; D may be TRBD1 or TRBD2 (5 bases each). Trimming removed 4 bases from V and 1 base from J, with 12 bases in between. The V gene's germline CDR1 is SGHKS and CDR2 YYEKEE (reference sequence). CDR3 length equals 14 residues. The CDR3 reads CASSDTRGSYEQYF. In DNA form, the CDR3 reads TGTGCCAGCAGCGACACGAGGGGATCCTACGAGCAGTACTTC.

This chain joins TRBV11-2 and TRBJ2-1; perhaps TRBD1 as D (6 bases). From germline, CDR1 is SGHAT and CDR2 FQNNGV. With 3 bases removed from V and 4 bases from J, the gap between germline ends came to 10 bases. The length of the CDR3 is 14 residues. The CDR3 nucleotides are TGTGCCAGCAGCTTCTCAGGGGTATACAATGAGCAGTTCTTC. Its translation is CASSFSGVYNEQFF.

The CDR3 region is CASIGTGELFF. The CDR3 region has the DNA TGTGCCAGCATTGGGACCGGGGAGCTGTTTTTT. V gene TRBV2 combines with J gene TRBJ2-2; D gene unclear. V was trimmed by 7 bases and J by 5 bases, leaving 5 bases between them. The CDR3 is made up of 11 amino acids. Germline V lookup: CDR1 SNHLY, CDR2 FYNNEI.

The chain employs TRBV2 and TRBJ1-6; D may be TRBD1 (5 bases). Looked up from germline, CDR1 is SNHLY and CDR2 is FYNNEI. The CDR3 spans 21 residues. The ends were cut back, 0 bases at V and 0 bases at J, with 21 bases in the middle. DNA for the CDR3: TGTGCCAGCAGTGAAGCTAACCCTATCGAGGGACTAAGCTCCTATAATTCACCCCTCCACTTT. Translation: CASSEANPIEGLSSYNSPLHF.

Worth noting for this clone: This same CDR3 is encoded by further DNA sequences in the sample. The V gene is TRBV19, the J gene TRBJ1-2; 7 nucleotides line up with TRBD1. CDR1 LNHDA and CDR2 SQIVND come from the germline V gene (reference sequence). Trimming took 6 bases from V and 4 from J; bases not matched to a gene: 8. This CDR3 is built from 14 residues. The DNA for the CDR3 is TGTGCCAGTAGCAGACAGGGACGTGGCTATGGCTACACCTTC. It yields the protein CASSRQGRGYGYTF.

The V gene is TRBV11-2, the J gene TRBJ1-2; maybe TRBD1 (6 bases). The germline V and J ends were trimmed by 8 bases and 0 bases, with 13 bases remaining between them. The CDR3 spans 14 residues. Germline V gives CDR1 SGHAT, CDR2 FQNNGV. The CDR3 reads CASGGQWSNYGYTF. The CDR3 DNA is TGTGCCAGCGGCGGACAGTGGTCTAACTATGGCTACACCTTC.

This chain links TRBV6-4 with TRBJ1-1; 9 nucleotides align to TRBD1. The CDR3 consists of 14 residues. Trimming cost V 6 bases and J 0 bases; bases outside gene matches: 2. Per the germline V gene, CDR1 is MRHNA and CDR2 is SNTAGT. This chain's CDR3 is CASRGQGVNTEAFF. The CDR3 region has the DNA TGTGCCAGCAGGGGACAGGGAGTGAACACTGAAGCTTTCTTT.

V gene TRBV18 combines with J gene TRBJ2-7; no clear D gene. Trimming cost V 6 bases and J 4 bases, with 7 bases left between them. The germline V gene encodes CDR1 KGHSH and CDR2 LQKENI. The CDR3 has 11 amino acids. The CDR3 is CASSPQYEQYF. The CDR3 DNA sequence: TGTGCCAGCTCTCCTCAGTACGAGCAGTACTTC.

V and J are TRBV6-1 and TRBJ2-3, with 7 bases identical to TRBD1. The trim removed 3 bases at V and 6 bases at J, leaving 6 bases unmatched. The CDR3 has 14 amino acids. CDR1 is MNHNS and CDR2 is SASEGT in the germline V gene. CDR3 DNA sequence: TGTGCCAGCAGTGAGGACAGGCCTCGGGATACGCAGTATTTT. As protein: CASSEDRPRDTQYF.

The chain employs TRBV30 and TRBJ1-5, with D maybe TRBD1 (6 bases). The CDR3 is 12 residues long. Germline V gives CDR1 GTSNPN, CDR2 SVGIG (reference sequence). V was cut by 1 base and J by 7 bases, with 8 bases left in between. CDR3 sequence: CAWSATGQPQHF. For the CDR3, the DNA is TGTGCCTGGAGTGCCACAGGGCAGCCCCAGCATTTT.

The chain joins TRBV3-1 (or the pseudogene TRBV3-2) to TRBJ1-4; 8 bases are a match to TRBD1. Trimming removed 4 bases from V and 4 bases from J; junction bases left unmatched: 5. From germline, CDR1 is LGHDT and CDR2 YNNKEL (reference sequence). CDR3 length: 15 residues. For the CDR3, the DNA is TGTGCCAGCAGCCTTCGGACAGGGCATAATGAAAAACTGTTTTTT. Translating it yields CASSLRTGHNEKLFF.

The chain has TRBV5-1 and TRBJ1-3; 7 nucleotides line up with TRBD1. Germline V gives CDR1 SGHRS, CDR2 YFSETQ. V lost 3 bases, J lost 1 base, and 7 bases stayed unmatched. This CDR3 comprises 16 residues. The CDR3 here is CASSWGGQSSGNTIYF. DNA of the CDR3: TGCGCCAGCAGCTGGGGGGGACAGTCTTCTGGAAACACCATATATTTT.

The chain links TRBV11-2 to TRBJ2-7; 8 nucleotides agree with TRBD2. V shed 5 bases and J 6 bases; nucleotides not matched to a gene: 12. Germline V gene sequence: CDR1 SGHAT, CDR2 FQNNGV. This CDR3 is built from 15 residues. The CDR3 DNA is TGTGCCAGCAGCCCATCCCTGGCGGGAGGAGGCGAGCAGTACTTC. Translating it yields CASSPSLAGGGEQYF.

This clone occurred a few times. This chain connects TRBV3-1 (or the pseudogene TRBV3-2) to TRBJ2-2, with 16 bases lining up with TRBD2. This CDR3 region has 22 residues. Germline loops: CDR1 LGHDT, CDR2 YNNKEL (reference sequence). V lost 6 bases to trimming and J lost 6 bases; unmatched junction nucleotides: 22. DNA of the CDR3: TGTGCCAGCAGTGTTAAGCCGGGACTAGCGGGAGGGATCTGGGTTGCGCCCGGGGAGCTGTTTTTT. Translation gives CASSVKPGLAGGIWVAPGELFF.

CDR3 region: CATSDGTRDEKLFF. In nucleotides, the CDR3 is TGTGCCACCAGTGATGGGACCCGAGACGAAAAACTGTTTTTT. The chain couples TRBV24-1 to TRBJ1-4; D may be TRBD1 (5 bases). Germline CDR1 reads KGHDR; CDR2 reads SFDVKD. This CDR3 spans 14 amino acids. V gave up 3 bases and J gave up 8 bases, with 12 bases separating them.

The rearrangement links TRBV15 to TRBJ1-5; 7 positions agree with TRBD1. The germline V gene encodes CDR1 LNHNV and CDR2 YYDKDF (reference sequence). J lost 0 bases, V lost 8 bases, and 13 bases had no gene match. The CDR3 has 17 residues. The CDR3 is CATGRTRTGDSNQPQHF. DNA for the CDR3: TGTGCCACCGGGAGAACTCGGACAGGCGATAGCAATCAGCCCCAGCATTTT.

CDR3 nucleotide sequence: TGTGCCAGCAGTTACAGGACTAGCGGGAGCAGCGGGGAGCTGTTTTTT. This sequence encodes CASSYRTSGSSGELFF. V gene TRBV6-5 combines with J gene TRBJ2-2, with TRBD2 identical over 13 bases. The CDR3 has 16 residues. Germline V CDR1 and CDR2: MNHEY, SVGAGI. V lost 2 bases to trimming and J lost 7 bases; unmatched junction nucleotides: 4.

The rearrangement joins TRBV5-1 to TRBJ2-1, with no clear D. CDR1 and CDR2 from the germline V gene are SGHRS and YFSETQ. The CDR3 has 14 amino acids. Deletions cut 6 bases from V and 6 bases from J, with 16 bases between. CDR3 residues: CASNPGQVINEQFF. The CDR3 DNA reads as TGCGCCAGCAACCCCGGGCAGGTGATCAATGAGCAGTTCTTC.